One and the same sample provided the 18 T cell receptor beta chains below, sequenced in a study of blood T cell repertoires in COVID-19. The data were produced by immunoSEQ multiplex PCR, yet TCRdb's version contains in-frame clones alone and is incomplete. The sample has some 53,000 clones; roughly 89% are singletons. The sequenced sample was peripheral blood. Source of these receptors: a man between 60 and 75 years old with active COVID-19.

The chain links TRBV29-1 to TRBJ2-7; TRBD1 agrees at 7 bases. CDR3 length equals 14 residues. The germline CDR1 and CDR2 sequences are SQVTM and ANQGSEA. Losses at the gene ends were 0 bases for V and 2 bases for J; bases not matched to a gene: 4. The CDR3 nucleotides are TGCAGCGTTGAAGATGGGACAGAGACCTACGAGCAGTACTTC. Translating it yields CSVEDGTETYEQYF.

For the CDR3, the DNA is TGTGCCAGCAGTTACTCGGAGCGGGAGGCCCAATCCTACAATGAGCAGTTCTTC. It encodes CASSYSEREAQSYNEQFF. The V call is TRBV6-2 or TRBV6-3, the J call TRBJ2-1; TRBD2 aligns across 9 bases. The ends lost 0 bases at V and 1 base at J; junction bases unmatched: 7. The CDR3 is 18 residues long. CDR1 is MNHEY, CDR2 SVGEGT, per germline.

V usage is TRBV20-1 and J usage is TRBJ1-6; D is ambiguous. V was cut by 3 bases and J by 7 bases, with 16 bases left in between. Germline CDR1 and CDR2: DFQATT and SNEGSKA (reference sequence). The CDR3 sequence is 15 residues long. CDR3 sequence reads: CSASPAGLGNSPLHF. In DNA, the CDR3 is TGCAGTGCTAGTCCGGCAGGTCTGGGCAATTCACCCCTCCACTTT.

The V gene is TRBV28, the J gene TRBJ2-7; 10 positions agree with TRBD2. V lost 1 base, J lost 1 base, and 10 bases stayed unmatched. Germline V CDR1 and CDR2: MDHEN, SYDVKM. The CDR3 is 18 residues long. The CDR3 loop reads CASSLSFLAGVKSYEQYF. The CDR3 DNA reads TGTGCCAGCAGTTTATCTTTCCTAGCGGGAGTAAAGTCCTACGAGCAGTACTTC.

This clone was observed a handful of times. The chain combines TRBV5-4 with TRBJ2-2; 8 bases map to TRBD2. The CDR3 is 15 residues long. CDR1 and CDR2 from the germline V gene are SGHNT and YYREEE (reference sequence). J was trimmed by 3 bases and V by 4 bases; bases with no gene match: 5. The CDR3 reads CASSGAGEYTGELFF. In DNA, the CDR3 is TGTGCCAGCAGCGGAGCGGGAGAGTACACCGGGGAGCTGTTTTTT.

V and J are TRBV5-5 and TRBJ1-4; the match to TRBD1 covers 7 bases. Germline V gives CDR1 SGHKS, CDR2 YYEKEE (reference sequence). After removal of 1 base from V and 6 bases from J, the junction contained 12 bases not matched to a gene. This CDR3 region has 17 residues. The CDR3 is CASSLTGTVGGHEKLFF. The CDR3 DNA reads TGTGCCAGCAGCTTGACAGGGACAGTAGGGGGGCATGAAAAACTGTTTTTT. Full variable domain (missing parts from reference TRBV5-5 and TRBJ1-4): DAGVTQSPTHLIKTRGQQVTLRCSPISGHKSVSWYQQVLGQGPQFIFQYYEKEERGRGNFPDRFSARQFPNYSSELNVNALLLGDSALYLCASSLTGTVGGHEKLFFGSGTQLSVL.

CDR3 bases: TGTGCCAGCAGCTCTAGGACAGGGGGGGATAGCGGAGTCTCCTACGAGCAGTACTTC. Translated: CASSSRTGGDSGVSYEQYF. The rearrangement links TRBV7-9 to TRBJ2-7, with 10 nucleotides matching TRBD1. The CDR3 totals 19 residues. Unmatched junction bases numbered 15, after V lost 4 bases and J lost 0 bases. The V gene's germline CDR1 is SEHNR and CDR2 FQNEAQ (reference sequence).

The rearrangement joins TRBV19 to TRBJ2-7; 8 bases map to TRBD2. V was clipped by 3 bases and J by 3 bases; unmatched bases: 7. Looked up from germline, CDR1 is LNHDA and CDR2 is SQIVND (reference sequence). The CDR3 is 15 amino acids. Here the CDR3 reads CASSISAGGIYEQYF. In nucleotides, the CDR3 is TGTGCCAGTAGTATCTCCGCGGGGGGAATCTACGAGCAGTACTTC. The whole variable domain, remainder taken from reference TRBV19 and TRBJ2-7, is DGGITQSPKYLFRKEGQNVTLSCEQNLNHDAMYWYRQDPGQGLRLIYYSQIVNDFQKGDIAEGYSVSREKKESFPLTVTSAQKNPTAFYLCASSISAGGIYEQYFGPGTRLTVT.

Note on this clone: This same CDR3 is encoded by further DNA sequences in the sample. The rearrangement joins TRBV2 to TRBJ1-1, with D possibly TRBD1 on 5 matching bases. The V gene lost 6 bases and the J gene lost 0 bases, with 8 bases spanning the gap. CDR3 length: 13 amino acids. CDR1 and CDR2 (germline): SNHLY, FYNNEI. The CDR3 nucleotides are TGTGCCAGCAGGCAGGGAATGAACACTGAAGCTTTCTTT. This translates into CASRQGMNTEAFF.

The chain recombines TRBV11-3 with TRBJ2-1, with 10 bases lining up with TRBD2. From germline, CDR1 is SGHNT and CDR2 YENEEA. CDR3 length: 13 residues. Losses at the gene ends were 4 bases for V and 9 bases for J; bases not matched to a gene: 3. The CDR3 DNA reads as TGTGCCAGCAGCTCGGGGACTAGCGTTGAGCAGTTCTTC. Translating gives CASSSGTSVEQFF. Full variable domain (remainder filled in from reference TRBV11-3 and TRBJ2-1): EAGVVQSPRYKIIEKKQPVAFWCNPISGHNTLYWYLQNLGQGPELLIRYENEEAVDDSQLPKDRFSAERLKGVDSTLKIQPAELGDSAVYLCASSSGTSVEQFFGPGTRLTVL.

The V gene is TRBV9, the J gene TRBJ2-1; 7 bases agree with TRBD2. J lost 5 bases, V lost 1 base, and 6 bases had no gene match. The CDR3 loop spans 15 amino acids. Germline CDR1 and CDR2: SGDLS and YYNGEE. The CDR3 nucleotides are TGTGCCAGCAGCGTATTGTCTAGCGGCAACAATGAGCAGTTCTTC. It yields the protein CASSVLSSGNNEQFF.

V gene TRBV11-2 combines with J gene TRBJ1-5, with 7 bases identical to TRBD1. Germline V gene sequence: CDR1 SGHAT, CDR2 FQNNGV. J lost 5 bases, V lost 5 bases, and 3 bases had no gene match. This CDR3 has 13 amino acids. CDR3 nucleotides: TGTGCCAGCAGCCATACAGGGGATCAGCCCCAGCATTTT. Translated: CASSHTGDQPQHF.

This clone is a singleton in its sample. Other DNA sequences in the sample encode the same CDR3. The chain uses TRBV11-3 and TRBJ2-7; 9 nucleotides agree with TRBD1. Germline CDR1 reads SGHNT; CDR2 reads YENEEA. This CDR3 contains 13 residues. The V segment lost 5 bases and the J segment 3 bases; nucleotides outside the gene matches: 2. This chain's CDR3 is CASSPGQGYEQYF. The CDR3 DNA is TGTGCCAGCAGCCCGGGACAGGGCTACGAGCAGTACTTC.

The chain employs TRBV9 and TRBJ2-7; D unclear. This CDR3 is built from 15 residues. V lost 0 bases, J lost 6 bases, and 16 bases lay in between. The germline V gene has CDR1 SGDLS and CDR2 YYNGEE. The CDR3 sequence is CASSVGAQPPSEQYF. For the CDR3, the DNA is TGTGCCAGCAGCGTAGGGGCACAGCCACCGTCCGAGCAGTACTTC.

This clone was seen more than once but under ten times. The V and J genes are TRBV30 and TRBJ1-2; the D gene is possibly TRBD1 (6 bases). In germline, CDR1 is GTSNPN, CDR2 SVGIG (reference sequence). The CDR3 has 14 residues. V gave up 3 bases and J gave up 4 bases, with 15 bases separating them. The CDR3 sequence is CAWSGRGAVYGYTF. In DNA form, the CDR3 reads TGTGCCTGGAGCGGCAGGGGCGCCGTCTATGGCTACACCTTC.

The CDR3 is CASSIGLAALGEQYF. The CDR3 bases are TGTGCCAGTAGTATCGGACTAGCGGCCCTAGGAGAGCAGTACTTC. This chain uses TRBV19 with TRBJ2-7, with 10 nucleotides matching TRBD2. Germline V gene lookup returns CDR1 LNHDA and CDR2 SQIVND (reference sequence). The CDR3 runs 15 residues. The ends lost 3 bases at V and 7 bases at J; junction bases unmatched: 9.

The chain joins TRBV3-1 (or the pseudogene TRBV3-2) to TRBJ1-1, with D unresolved. Germline V lookup: CDR1 LGHDT, CDR2 YNNKEL (reference sequence). This CDR3 contains 15 residues. Deletions cut 1 base from V and 5 bases from J, with 14 bases between. Here the CDR3 DNA reads TGTGCCAGCAGCCAAGGACCTTTAGCCTATACTGAAGCTTTCTTT. Residues: CASSQGPLAYTEAFF.

This clone was detected only a few times. The chain combines TRBV3-1 (or the pseudogene TRBV3-2) with TRBJ2-7, with D possibly being TRBD1 (5 bases). Looked up from germline, CDR1 is LGHDT and CDR2 is YNNKEL (reference sequence). V was trimmed by 3 bases and J by 5 bases, leaving 17 bases between them. The CDR3 loop spans 15 amino acids. CDR3 in amino acids: CASSHAGAGRHEQYF. The CDR3 DNA follows: TGTGCCAGCAGCCACGCTGGGGCAGGGCGACACGAGCAGTACTTC.